The next 19 T cell receptor beta chains were all read from a single sample in a study of OX40 agonist ivuxolimab in advanced cancers. Assay used: immunoSEQ multiplex PCR; TCRdb lists only in-frame clones, some missing. This table has 65,000 to 85,000 clones, about 86% appearing once. Sequencing was performed on CD4+ or CD8+ T cells sorted from blood, taken in a trial of the OX40 agonist ivuxolimab. Source of these receptors: an adult with an advanced solid tumor such as melanoma, head and neck, liver or kidney cancer.

This clone appeared a few times. This chain links TRBV9 with TRBJ1-6; a weak D match, TRBD1 (5 bases). The germline gives CDR1 SGDLS, CDR2 YYNGEE. The CDR3 is 17 amino acids. The germline V and J ends were trimmed by 3 bases and 12 bases, with 25 bases remaining between them. The CDR3: CASSGEGGTGPGLPLHF. The DNA of the CDR3 is TGTGCCAGCAGCGGGGAAGGAGGAACAGGTCCCGGATTACCCCTCCACTTT.

As DNA, the CDR3 is TGTGCCAGCAGCGGGCCACCGGGAAGCAATCAGCCCCAGCATTTT. The encoded protein is CASSGPPGSNQPQHF. The rearrangement joins TRBV9 to TRBJ1-5; no clear D gene. The CDR3 is 15 amino acids. Looked up from germline, CDR1 is SGDLS and CDR2 is YYNGEE. V lost 3 bases, J lost 1 base, and 11 bases lay in between.

This rearrangement joins TRBV29-1 to TRBJ2-7; 7 bases line up with TRBD1. The length of the CDR3 is 12 residues. From germline, CDR1 is SQVTM and CDR2 ANQGSEA. V dropped 5 bases and J dropped 1; count of bases not matched to a gene: 2. The CDR3 protein is CSVWDSSYEQYF. CDR3 DNA sequence: TGCAGCGTTTGGGACAGTTCCTACGAGCAGTACTTC.

This rearrangement joins TRBV6-1 to TRBJ1-1; D unclear. The V gene lost 2 bases and the J gene lost 2 bases, with 9 bases spanning the gap. The CDR3 sequence is 14 residues long. Germline V gene data show CDR1 as MNHNS and CDR2 as SASEGT. CDR3 sequence reads: CASSETVFNTEAFF. CDR3 nucleotide sequence: TGTGCCAGCAGTGAAACGGTCTTCAACACTGAAGCTTTCTTT.

Concerning this clone itself: Other nucleotide sequences in the sample specify the same CDR3. The chain is built from TRBV5-1 and TRBJ1-5; TRBD1 matches at 7 bases. CDR3 length: 14 amino acids. Germline-derived CDR1 and CDR2 are SGHRS and YFSETQ. J lost 4 bases, V lost 5 bases, and 6 bases had no gene match. As DNA, the CDR3 is TGCGCCAGCAGTCCGACAGGGCCTAATCAGCCCCAGCATTTT. It is translated as CASSPTGPNQPQHF.

This chain connects TRBV19 to TRBJ1-2; maybe TRBD1 (6 bases). V lost 11 bases and J 6 bases, leaving 13 bases between the germline ends. This CDR3 contains 11 residues. Germline lookup yields CDR1 LNHDA and CDR2 SQIVND (reference sequence). Written as DNA, the CDR3 is TGTGCCGGCCGGACAGCCAATGGCTACACCTTC. It translates to CAGRTANGYTF.

This clone was detected only a few times. V gene TRBV7-2 combines with J gene TRBJ1-2; TRBD1 aligns across 9 bases. V trimming: 3 bases; J trimming: 3 bases; junction bases outside the gene matches: 5. Germline V CDR1 and CDR2: SGHTA, FQGNSA. This CDR3 contains 15 residues. CDR3 in amino acids: CASSFRQGVHYGYTF. The CDR3 nucleotides read TGTGCCAGCAGCTTCCGACAGGGGGTACACTATGGCTACACCTTC.

This chain joins TRBV5-1 and TRBJ1-2, with D unresolved. CDR1 is SGHRS, CDR2 YFSETQ, per germline. The CDR3 loop spans 13 amino acids. Deletions cut 4 bases from V and 8 bases from J, with 15 bases between. The CDR3 loop is CASSPDGLGGYTF. The CDR3, as DNA: TGCGCCAGCAGCCCGGACGGGCTGGGGGGCTACACCTTC.

V gene TRBV6-5 combines with J gene TRBJ2-1; 11 nucleotides align to TRBD2. CDR1 is MNHEY and CDR2 is SVGAGI in the germline V gene. Losses at the gene ends were 6 bases for V and 9 bases for J; bases not matched to a gene: 7. CDR3 size: 14 residues. For the CDR3, the DNA is TGTGCCAGCAGCTTAGCGGGGGGGCGCGTTGAGCAGTTCTTC. It encodes CASSLAGGRVEQFF.

The V call is TRBV5-4, the J call TRBJ2-7; 9 nucleotides agree with TRBD1. Germline CDR1 is SGHNT and CDR2 is YYREEE (reference sequence). After removal of 4 bases from V and 0 bases from J, the junction contained 8 bases not matched to a gene. CDR3 length: 16 amino acids. As DNA, the CDR3 is TGTGCCAGCAGCGGAACCGGGACAGGGACCTCCTACGAGCAGTACTTC. This codes for CASSGTGTGTSYEQYF. Drawing the rest from reference TRBV5-4 and TRBJ2-7, the complete variable domain is ETGVTQSPTHLIKTRGQQVTLRCSSQSGHNTVSWYQQALGQGPQFIFQYYREEENGRGNFPPRFSGLQFPNYSSELNVNALELDDSALYLCASSGTGTGTSYEQYFGPGTRLTVT.

The chain recombines TRBV5-6 with TRBJ2-5; 11 bases are shared with TRBD1. Germline V CDR1 and CDR2: SGHDT, YYEEEE. V gave up 4 bases and J gave up 4 bases; unmatched junction bases: 9. The CDR3 runs to 16 residues. CDR3: CASSKGTGGSRETQYF. The CDR3 coding sequence is TGTGCCAGCAGCAAAGGGACAGGGGGAAGTCGAGAGACCCAGTACTTC.

This chain connects TRBV19 to TRBJ2-7, with D tentatively TRBD1 (7 bases). V lost 1 base and J lost 1, with 11 bases in between. The CDR3 extends over 15 amino acids. Germline assignment: CDR1 LNHDA and CDR2 SQIVND (reference sequence). This CDR3 reads CASSIGGDRSYEQYF. CDR3 nucleotide sequence: TGTGCCAGTAGTATAGGGGGGGACAGATCCTACGAGCAGTACTTC.

CDR3: CASSSRQGTGYEQYF. CDR3 nucleotide sequence: TGTGCCAGCAGTTCTCGACAGGGGACGGGGTACGAGCAGTACTTC. The chain links TRBV6-6 to TRBJ2-7; 8 nucleotides agree with TRBD1. J lost 4 bases, V lost 4 bases, and 9 bases had no gene match. Germline CDR1 MNHNY, CDR2 SVGAGI (reference sequence). The CDR3 length is 15 residues.

This clone was found once. The chain has TRBV7-9 and TRBJ2-7; possible D gene TRBD2, 5 bases. CDR1 and CDR2 (germline): SEHNR, FQNEAQ (reference sequence). Trimming pared 5 bases from V and 3 bases from J, leaving 17 bases between. The CDR3 runs 15 residues. The CDR3 protein is CASSNSGLRVYEQYF. DNA for the CDR3: TGTGCCAGCAGCAACTCCGGGCTGAGGGTCTACGAGCAGTACTTC.

The chain carries TRBV4-2 and TRBJ1-5; TRBD1 matches 10 bases. The CDR3 runs to 15 residues. The V gene end was trimmed by 4 bases and the J gene end by 4 bases; junction bases not matched to a gene: 4. CDR1 and CDR2 (germline): LGHNA, YNFKEQ. The CDR3 sequence: CASSRGTGVNQPQHF. CDR3 nucleotide sequence: TGTGCCAGCAGCCGAGGGACAGGGGTTAATCAGCCCCAGCATTTT.

This rearrangement joins TRBV4-3 to TRBJ2-1; D might be TRBD2 (6 bases). The V gene's germline CDR1 is LGHNA and CDR2 YSLEER. The length of the CDR3 is 16 residues. The V end was cut by 0 bases, the J end by 4 bases, with 13 bases between. In nucleotides, the CDR3 is TGCGCCAGCAGCCAAGAACTCCAGGGAGGATACAATGAGCAGTTCTTC. Translation gives CASSQELQGGYNEQFF.

The chain recombines TRBV5-6 with TRBJ1-2; 7 nucleotides agree with TRBD1. With V trimmed by 4 bases and J by 4 bases, 4 bases remained unmatched. In germline, CDR1 is SGHDT, CDR2 YYEEEE. CDR3 length: 13 amino acids. The CDR3 sequence: CASSDRVGYGYTF. DNA for the CDR3: TGTGCCAGCAGCGACAGGGTTGGCTATGGCTACACCTTC. The whole variable domain, remainder taken from reference TRBV5-6 and TRBJ1-2, is DAGVTQSPTHLIKTRGQQVTLRCSPKSGHDTVSWYQQALGQGPQFIFQYYEEEERQRGNFPDRFSGHQFPNYSSELNVNALLLGDSALYLCASSDRVGYGYTFGSGTRLTVV.

The rearrangement uses TRBV6-5 and TRBJ1-1, with 8 positions matching TRBD1. CDR1 and CDR2 from the germline V gene are MNHEY and SVGAGI. This CDR3 spans 14 amino acids. V lost 10 bases to trimming and J lost 4 bases; unmatched junction nucleotides: 11. The CDR3 spells CATERGTGGTEAFF. The CDR3, as DNA: TGTGCCACCGAGCGTGGGACAGGTGGCACTGAAGCTTTCTTT.

V is TRBV7-7 and J is TRBJ1-5; D remains ambiguous. Germline lookup yields CDR1 SSHAT and CDR2 FNYEAQ (reference sequence). Trimming took 3 bases from V and 6 from J, leaving 3 bases between them. This CDR3 spans 11 amino acids. The CDR3 DNA reads TGTGCCAGCAGCTTCCTTCAGCCCCAGCATTTT. This sequence encodes CASSFLQPQHF.